The 8 T cell receptor beta chains listed next were all sequenced from one sample in a study of liver allograft versus peripheral blood T cells (TCRdb year 2020). Regarding the complete study: In liver transplant recipients, the study looked at T cell receptor repertoires in the peripheral blood and set them against the repertoires found within the transplanted livers.

Sequencing relied on an Illumina MiSeq. TCRdb ran its own pipeline on the public reads, namely fastp trimming at Q25 and MiXCR clone calling, and kept in-frame beta chains. One record per CDR3 amino acid sequence lists the most common genes and DNA. This sample lists some 1,300 distinct CDR3 sequences; under 15% were detected once. The ten most abundant clones make up over 15% of the sample. The receptors stem from a human patient who had a liver transplant. Because of the transplant, the T cells may be the graft donor's rather than the patient's own.

This clonotype is classed as medium-sized (0.01 to 0.1%). The gene calls are TRBV28 and TRBJ2-7, with D perhaps TRBD1 or TRBD2 (5 bases each). Deletions cut 2 bases from V and 1 base from J, with 9 bases between. Germline V CDR1 and CDR2: MDHEN, SYDVKM. CDR3 size: 14 residues. CDR3 in amino acids: CASSLEGRSYEQYF. CDR3 in DNA: TGTGCCAGCAGTTTAGAGGGGCGATCCTACGAGCAGTACTTC.

By sample share, this clonotype is medium-sized. V gene TRBV19 combines with J gene TRBJ2-7; 13 nucleotides line up with TRBD2. Germline CDR1 and CDR2: LNHDA and SQIVND (reference sequence). The CDR3 has 15 residues. Trimming took 3 bases from V and 3 from J; bases not matched to a gene: 2. CDR3 in DNA: TGTGCCAGTAGTATCGGGACTAGCGGGGTCTACGAGCAGTACTTC. It encodes CASSIGTSGVYEQYF.

In its sample, this clonotype is large. The chain has TRBV7-2 and TRBJ1-2, with 9 positions matching TRBD1. Per germline, CDR1 SGHTA and CDR2 FQGNSA. V shed 5 bases, J shed 8 bases, and the junction held 9 bases outside the gene matches. The CDR3 contains 14 residues. CDR3 in DNA: TGTGCCAGCAGCGATCCAGGGACAGGGAAAGGCTACACCTTC. This encodes CASSDPGTGKGYTF.

V is TRBV20-1 and J is TRBJ2-1; D remains ambiguous. Trimming left V 0 bases short and J 6 bases short, with 24 bases between. The CDR3 length is 18 residues. The germline CDR1 and CDR2 sequences are DFQATT and SNEGSKA (reference sequence). Here the CDR3 DNA reads TGCAGTGCTAGAGATATGGCGACCGCCAAAGAACTCTTCAATGAGCAGTTCTTC. Its translation: CSARDMATAKELFNEQFF.

This clonotype is medium-sized in the sample. V is TRBV28 and J is TRBJ1-1; D unresolved. V gave up 6 bases and J gave up 11 bases, with 13 bases separating them. Per germline, CDR1 MDHEN and CDR2 SYDVKM. The CDR3 spans 11 residues. In DNA, the CDR3 is TGTGCCAGCAGCGACCGCTGGTGGGCTTTCTTT. This codes for CASSDRWWAFF.

This clonotype was detected a few times. The rearrangement joins TRBV9 to TRBJ1-4; D is unresolved. The ends were cut back, 2 bases at V and 5 bases at J, with 7 bases in the middle. CDR3 length: 13 residues. The V gene's germline CDR1 is SGDLS and CDR2 YYNGEE. For the CDR3, the DNA is TGTGCCAGCAGCGTCGACGGGAATGAAAAACTGTTTTTT. Its protein is CASSVDGNEKLFF.

In this sample, this clonotype is medium-sized (0.01 to 0.1%). The CDR3 DNA follows: TGCAGTGCTTCCCAGGGAGGGGGGGTCATGGGCTACACCTTC. Its protein product is CSASQGGGVMGYTF. The gene calls are TRBV20-1 and TRBJ1-2; possibly TRBD1 for D (6 bases). CDR3 length equals 14 residues. Germline loops: CDR1 DFQATT, CDR2 SNEGSKA (reference sequence). Trimming cost V 5 bases and J 8 bases, with 21 bases left between them.

Within the sample, this clonotype is large (0.1 to 1%). The CDR3: CASTPRGASYNEQFF. In DNA, the CDR3 is TGTGCCAGCACGCCCAGGGGGGCGTCATACAATGAGCAGTTCTTC. This chain uses TRBV6-6 with TRBJ2-1, with a tentative D call TRBD1 (7 bases). The V end was cut by 7 bases, the J end by 4 bases, with 17 bases between. CDR1 and CDR2 (germline): MNHNY, SVGAGI (reference sequence). The CDR3 has 15 amino acids.